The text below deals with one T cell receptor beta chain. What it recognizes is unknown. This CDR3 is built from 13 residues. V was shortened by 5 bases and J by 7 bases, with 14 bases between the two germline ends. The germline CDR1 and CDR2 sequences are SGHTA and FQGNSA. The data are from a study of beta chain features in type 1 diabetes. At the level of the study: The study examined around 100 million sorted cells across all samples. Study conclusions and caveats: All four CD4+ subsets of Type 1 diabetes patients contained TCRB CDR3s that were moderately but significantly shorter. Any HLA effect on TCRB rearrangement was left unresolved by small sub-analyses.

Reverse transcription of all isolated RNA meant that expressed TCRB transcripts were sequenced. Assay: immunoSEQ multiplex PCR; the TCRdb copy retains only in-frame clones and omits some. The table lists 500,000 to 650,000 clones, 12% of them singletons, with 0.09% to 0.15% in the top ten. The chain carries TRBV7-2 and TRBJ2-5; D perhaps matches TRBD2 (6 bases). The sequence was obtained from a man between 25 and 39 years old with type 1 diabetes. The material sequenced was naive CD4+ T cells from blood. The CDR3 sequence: CASSLREMGTQYF. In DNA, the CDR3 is TGTGCCAGCAGCCTGCGGGAAATGGGGACCCAGTACTTC.